These T cell receptor beta chains were read from a single sample in a study of control samples from healthy donors and cancer patients. Profiled with immunoSEQ multiplex PCR; TCRdb holds only in-frame clones, not every one. Here the sample spans 170,000 or so clones, around 93% being singletons. The sequencing sample was made of blood. These receptors were taken from a man aged 18-30 years in good health. CDR3s include the opening cysteine and the closing phenylalanine or tryptophan.

v_call,cdr3_aa
TRBV2,CASDRGTEAFF
TRBV7-3,CASSLNLGTGELFF
TRBV27,CASRLTGEWRNEQFF
TRBV5-1,CASSLRDPQFREQYF
TRBV28,CASSLVRQGSHSQPQHF
TRBV5-4,CASSYDPVGELFF
TRBV5-5,CASSLRVLADEQYF
TRBV19,CASNKQGNQNYGYTF
TRBV5-4,CASSKYNEQFF
TRBV20-1,CSASGSNYEQYF
TRBV5-6,CASSLGGILGEKLFF
TRBV27,CASSLSINTGYNSPLHF
TRBV18,CASSAGQGAINIQYF
TRBV5-8,CSTSSDTQYF
TRBV10-3,CAISEAGPGGYGYTF
TRBV6-5,CASSGVNQPQHF
TRBV5-1,CASSRVGGSSYNEQFF
TRBV3-1/TRBV3-2,CANSQVIEGAEQYF
TRBV19,CASSISGRDTNTEAFF
TRBV2,CASSWGADTQYF
TRBV7-8,CASSLGLGETEAFF
TRBV5-1,CASSQSPGLGQFNSPLHF
TRBV20-1,CSASARKDTQYF
TRBV28,CASSLMDIGPQYF
TRBV2,CASSEGQAGGNQPQHF
TRBV5-1,CASSPSGTGGIQPQHF
TRBV28,CASTWYDGYTF
TRBV6-5,CASRRGQEGYTF
TRBV19,CASRETGGPYEQYF
TRBV7-2,CASSATGAGVTEAFF
TRBV4-2,CASSQGHATGGQPQHF
TRBV23-1,CASSQSPRRPPNYGYTF
TRBV5-1,CASSLVSAGGTDTQYF
TRBV6-2/TRBV6-3,CASSSPGVTGYGYTF
TRBV27,CASSLTGGRKKAFF
TRBV18,CASSPPSGTGYHNEQFF
TRBV19,CASSMTGDPHEQYF
TRBV6-2/TRBV6-3,CASSRTGVNYGYTF
TRBV30,CAWSVGLDNEQFF
TRBV2,CASSEVSGSGNTIYF
TRBV2,CASSEDLNYGYTF
TRBV4-1,CASSRRQGDLWGYTF
TRBV4-2,CASSRGGDLLSYEQYF
TRBV7-9,CASSLAGPPYGYTF
TRBV7-9,CASRGRAGVITEAFF